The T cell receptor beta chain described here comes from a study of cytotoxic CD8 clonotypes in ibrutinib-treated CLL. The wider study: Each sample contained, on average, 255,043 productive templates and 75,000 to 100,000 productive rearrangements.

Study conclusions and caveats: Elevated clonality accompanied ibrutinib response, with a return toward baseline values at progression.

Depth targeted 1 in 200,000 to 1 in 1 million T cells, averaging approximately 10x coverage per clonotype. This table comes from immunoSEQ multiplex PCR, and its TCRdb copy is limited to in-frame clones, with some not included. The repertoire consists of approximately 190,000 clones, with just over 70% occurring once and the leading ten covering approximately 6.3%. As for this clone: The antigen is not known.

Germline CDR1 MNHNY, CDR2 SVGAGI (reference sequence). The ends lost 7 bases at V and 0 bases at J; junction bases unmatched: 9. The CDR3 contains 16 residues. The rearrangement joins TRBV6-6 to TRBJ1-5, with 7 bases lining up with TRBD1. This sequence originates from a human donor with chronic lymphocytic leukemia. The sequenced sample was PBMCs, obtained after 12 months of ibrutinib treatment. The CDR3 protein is CASTFTGTDSNQPQHF. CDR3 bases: TGTGCCAGCACCTTCACCGGGACAGATAGCAATCAGCCCCAGCATTTT.